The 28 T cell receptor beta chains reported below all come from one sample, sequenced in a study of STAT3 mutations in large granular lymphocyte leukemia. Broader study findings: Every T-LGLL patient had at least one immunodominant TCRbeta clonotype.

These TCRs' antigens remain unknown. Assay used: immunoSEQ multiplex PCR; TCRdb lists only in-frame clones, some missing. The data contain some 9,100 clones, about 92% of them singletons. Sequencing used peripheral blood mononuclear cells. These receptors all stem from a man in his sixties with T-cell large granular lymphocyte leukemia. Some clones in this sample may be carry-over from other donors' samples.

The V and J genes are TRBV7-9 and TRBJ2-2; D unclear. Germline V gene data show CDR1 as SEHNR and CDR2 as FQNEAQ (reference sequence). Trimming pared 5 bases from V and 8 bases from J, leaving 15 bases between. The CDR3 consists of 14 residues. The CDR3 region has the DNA TGTGCCAGCAGCCTTCGGGCCTCCACTGGGGAGCTGTTTTTT. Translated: CASSLRASTGELFF.

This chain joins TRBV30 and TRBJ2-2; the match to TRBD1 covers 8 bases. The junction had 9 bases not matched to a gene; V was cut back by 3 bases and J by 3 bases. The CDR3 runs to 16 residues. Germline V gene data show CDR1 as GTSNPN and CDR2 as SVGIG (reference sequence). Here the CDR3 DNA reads TGTGCCTGGAGCCTACGACAGGGGCTTTACACCGGGGAGCTGTTTTTT. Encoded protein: CAWSLRQGLYTGELFF.

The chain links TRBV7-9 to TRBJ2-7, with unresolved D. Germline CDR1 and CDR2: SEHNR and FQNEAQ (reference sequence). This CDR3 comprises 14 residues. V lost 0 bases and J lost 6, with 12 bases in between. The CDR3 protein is CASSLAEPYSEQYF. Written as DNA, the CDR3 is TGTGCCAGCAGCTTAGCTGAGCCCTATAGCGAGCAGTACTTC.

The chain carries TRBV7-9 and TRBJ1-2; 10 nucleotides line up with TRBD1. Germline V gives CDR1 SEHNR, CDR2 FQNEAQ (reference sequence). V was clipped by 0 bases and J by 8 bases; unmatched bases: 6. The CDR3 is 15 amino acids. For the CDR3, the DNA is TGTGCCAGCAGCTTAGCAATGGGGACAGGGGTAGGCTACACCTTC. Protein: CASSLAMGTGVGYTF.

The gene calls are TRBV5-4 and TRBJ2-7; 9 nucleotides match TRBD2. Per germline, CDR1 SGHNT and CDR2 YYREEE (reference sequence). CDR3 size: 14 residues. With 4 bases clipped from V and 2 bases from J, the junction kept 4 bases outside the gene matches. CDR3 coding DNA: TGTGCCAGCAGCCGACTAGCGGCCGCCTACGAGCAGTACTTC. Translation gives CASSRLAAAYEQYF.

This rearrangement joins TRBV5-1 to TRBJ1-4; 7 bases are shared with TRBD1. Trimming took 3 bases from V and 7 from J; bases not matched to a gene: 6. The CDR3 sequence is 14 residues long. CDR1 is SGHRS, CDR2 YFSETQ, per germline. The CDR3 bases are TGCGCCAGCAGCTCCCCAGGGGGGGGTGAAAAACTGTTTTTT. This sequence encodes CASSSPGGGEKLFF.

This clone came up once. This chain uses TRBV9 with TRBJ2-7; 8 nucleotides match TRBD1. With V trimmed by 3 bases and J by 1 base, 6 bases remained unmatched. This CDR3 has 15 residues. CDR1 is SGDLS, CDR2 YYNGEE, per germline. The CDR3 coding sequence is TGTGCCAGCAGCGCGGCCGGGACAGGATCCTACGAGCAGTACTTC. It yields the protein CASSAAGTGSYEQYF.

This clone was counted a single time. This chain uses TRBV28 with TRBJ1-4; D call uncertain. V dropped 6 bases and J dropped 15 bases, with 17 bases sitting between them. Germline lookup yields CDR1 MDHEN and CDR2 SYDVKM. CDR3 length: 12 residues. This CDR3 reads CASSSGPLRVFF. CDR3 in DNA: TGTGCCAGCAGCTCCGGACCCTTAAGGGTGTTTTTT. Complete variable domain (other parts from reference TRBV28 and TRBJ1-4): DVKVTQSSRYLVKRTGEKVFLECVQDMDHENMFWYRQDPGLGLRLIYFSYDVKMKEKGDIPEGYSVSREKKERFSLILESASTNQTSMYLCASSSGPLRVFFGSGTQLSVL.

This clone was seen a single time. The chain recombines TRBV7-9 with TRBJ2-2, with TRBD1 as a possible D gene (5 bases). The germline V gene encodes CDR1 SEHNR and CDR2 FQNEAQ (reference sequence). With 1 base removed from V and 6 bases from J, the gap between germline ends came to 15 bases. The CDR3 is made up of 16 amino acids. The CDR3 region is CASSLGAGLIAGELFF. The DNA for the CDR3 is TGTGCCAGCAGCTTAGGGGCAGGGTTGATCGCCGGGGAGCTGTTTTTT.

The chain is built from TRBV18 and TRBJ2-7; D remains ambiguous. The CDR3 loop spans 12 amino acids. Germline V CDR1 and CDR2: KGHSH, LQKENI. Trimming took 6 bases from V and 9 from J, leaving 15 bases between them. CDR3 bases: TGTGCCAGCTCCCGCCCCCTTGGCGGGCAGTACTTC. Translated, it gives CASSRPLGGQYF. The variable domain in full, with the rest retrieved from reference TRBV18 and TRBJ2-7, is NAGVMQNPRHLVRRRGQEARLRCSPMKGHSHVYWYRQLPEEGLKFMVYLQKENIIDESGMPKERFSAEFPKEGPSILRIQQVVRGDSAAYFCASSRPLGGQYFGPGTRLTVT.

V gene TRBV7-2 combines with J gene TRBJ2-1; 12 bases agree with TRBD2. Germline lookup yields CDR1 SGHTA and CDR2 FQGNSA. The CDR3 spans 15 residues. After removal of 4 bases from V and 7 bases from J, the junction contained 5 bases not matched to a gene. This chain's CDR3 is CASSSLAGGENEQFF. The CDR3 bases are TGTGCCAGCAGCTCTCTAGCGGGGGGGGAGAATGAGCAGTTCTTC.

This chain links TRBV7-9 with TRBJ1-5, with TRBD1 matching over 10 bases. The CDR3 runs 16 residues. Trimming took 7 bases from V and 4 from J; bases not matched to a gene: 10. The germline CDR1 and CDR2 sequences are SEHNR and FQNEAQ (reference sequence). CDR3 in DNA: TGTGCCAGCACACAGGGGGACAGGGGTCGGAATCAGCCCCAGCATTTT. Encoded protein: CASTQGDRGRNQPQHF.

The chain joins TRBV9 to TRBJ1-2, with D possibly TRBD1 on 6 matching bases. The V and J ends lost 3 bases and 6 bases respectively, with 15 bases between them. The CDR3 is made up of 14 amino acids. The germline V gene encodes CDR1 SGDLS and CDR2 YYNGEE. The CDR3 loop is CASSATDSRHGYTF. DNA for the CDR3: TGTGCCAGCAGCGCAACGGACAGTAGGCATGGCTACACCTTC.

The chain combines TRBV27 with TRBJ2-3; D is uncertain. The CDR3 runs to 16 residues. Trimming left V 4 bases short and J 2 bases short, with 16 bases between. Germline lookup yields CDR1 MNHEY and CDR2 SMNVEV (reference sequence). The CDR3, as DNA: TGTGCCAGCAGTTGGGCACAGACACGCTCCACAGATACGCAGTATTTT. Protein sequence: CASSWAQTRSTDTQYF.

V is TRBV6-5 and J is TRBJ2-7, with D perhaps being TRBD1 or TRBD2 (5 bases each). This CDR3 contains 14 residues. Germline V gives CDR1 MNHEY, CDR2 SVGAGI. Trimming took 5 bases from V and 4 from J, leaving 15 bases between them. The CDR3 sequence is CASSPPGPKYEQYF. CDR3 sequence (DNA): TGTGCCAGCAGTCCCCCGGGGCCTAAATACGAGCAGTACTTC.

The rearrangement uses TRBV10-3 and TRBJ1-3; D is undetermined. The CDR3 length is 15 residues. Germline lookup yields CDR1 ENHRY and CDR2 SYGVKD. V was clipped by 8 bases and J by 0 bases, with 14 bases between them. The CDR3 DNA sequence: TGTGCCATCGCGGACTCCTTGAGCTCTGGAAACACCATATATTTT. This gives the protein CAIADSLSSGNTIYF.

The CDR3 spells CATSARPSYEQYF. For the CDR3, the DNA is TGTGCCACCTCCGCCAGGCCCTCCTACGAGCAGTACTTC. The gene calls are TRBV19 and TRBJ2-7; D remains unclear. Germline CDR1 reads LNHDA; CDR2 reads SQIVND (reference sequence). V lost 10 bases and J lost 0, with 13 bases in between. This CDR3 has 13 amino acids.

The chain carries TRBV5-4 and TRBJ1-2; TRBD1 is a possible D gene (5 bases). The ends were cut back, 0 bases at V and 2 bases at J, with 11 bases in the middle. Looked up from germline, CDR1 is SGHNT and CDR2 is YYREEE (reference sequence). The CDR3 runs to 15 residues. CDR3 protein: CASSLGGPINYGYTF. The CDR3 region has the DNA TGTGCCAGCAGCTTGGGGGGACCGATAAACTATGGCTACACCTTC.

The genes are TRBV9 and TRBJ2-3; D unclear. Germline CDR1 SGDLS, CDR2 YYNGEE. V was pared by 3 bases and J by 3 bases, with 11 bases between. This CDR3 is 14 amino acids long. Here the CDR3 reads CASSAEQRTDTQYF. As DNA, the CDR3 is TGTGCCAGCAGCGCAGAACAGAGGACAGATACGCAGTATTTT.

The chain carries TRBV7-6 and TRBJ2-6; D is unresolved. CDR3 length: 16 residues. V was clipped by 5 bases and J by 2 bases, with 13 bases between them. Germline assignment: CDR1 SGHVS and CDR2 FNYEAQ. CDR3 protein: CASSPSSGTGANVLTF. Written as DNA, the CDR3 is TGTGCCAGCAGCCCGTCTTCGGGTACTGGGGCCAACGTCCTGACTTTC.

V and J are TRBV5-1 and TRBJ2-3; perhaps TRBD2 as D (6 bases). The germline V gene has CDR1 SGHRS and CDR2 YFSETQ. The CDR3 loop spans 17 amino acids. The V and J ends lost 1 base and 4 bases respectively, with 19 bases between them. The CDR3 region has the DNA TGCGCCAGCAGCTTGACCCGCGGGACCCTTGGGGCAGATACGCAGTATTTT. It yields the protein CASSLTRGTLGADTQYF. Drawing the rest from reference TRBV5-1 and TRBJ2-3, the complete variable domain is KAGVTQTPRYLIKTRGQQVTLSCSPISGHRSVSWYQQTPGQGLQFLFEYFSETQRNKGNFPGRFSGRQFSNSRSEMNVSTLELGDSALYLCASSLTRGTLGADTQYFGPGTRLTVL.

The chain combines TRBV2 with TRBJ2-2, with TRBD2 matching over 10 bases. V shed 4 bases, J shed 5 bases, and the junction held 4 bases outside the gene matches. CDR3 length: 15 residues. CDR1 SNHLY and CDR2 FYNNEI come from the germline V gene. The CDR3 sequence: CASSGASGRTGELFF. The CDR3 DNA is TGTGCCAGCAGTGGGGCTAGCGGGAGAACCGGGGAGCTGTTTTTT.

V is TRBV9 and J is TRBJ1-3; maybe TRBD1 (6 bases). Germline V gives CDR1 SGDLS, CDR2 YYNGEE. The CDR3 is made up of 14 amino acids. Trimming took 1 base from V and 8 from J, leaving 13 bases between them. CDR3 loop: CASSVFQGRDTIYF. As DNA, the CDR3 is TGTGCCAGCAGCGTATTTCAGGGGCGAGACACCATATATTTT.

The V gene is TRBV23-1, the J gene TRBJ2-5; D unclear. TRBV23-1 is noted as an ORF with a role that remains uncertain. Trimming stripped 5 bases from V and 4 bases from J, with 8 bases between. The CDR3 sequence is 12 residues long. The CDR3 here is CASSIGGETQYF. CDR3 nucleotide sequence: TGCGCCAGCAGTATCGGTGGAGAGACCCAGTACTTC.

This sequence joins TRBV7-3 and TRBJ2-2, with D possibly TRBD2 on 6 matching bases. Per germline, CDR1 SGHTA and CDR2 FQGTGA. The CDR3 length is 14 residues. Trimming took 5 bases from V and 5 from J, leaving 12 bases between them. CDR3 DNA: TGTGCCAGCAGCCCAGGGACTTCGACCGGGGAGCTGTTTTTT. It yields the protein CASSPGTSTGELFF.

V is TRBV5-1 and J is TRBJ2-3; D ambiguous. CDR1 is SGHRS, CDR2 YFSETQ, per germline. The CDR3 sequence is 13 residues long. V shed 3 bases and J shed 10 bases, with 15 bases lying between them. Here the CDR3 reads CASSSASGPAQYF. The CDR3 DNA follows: TGCGCCAGCAGCTCCGCATCGGGCCCGGCGCAGTATTTT.

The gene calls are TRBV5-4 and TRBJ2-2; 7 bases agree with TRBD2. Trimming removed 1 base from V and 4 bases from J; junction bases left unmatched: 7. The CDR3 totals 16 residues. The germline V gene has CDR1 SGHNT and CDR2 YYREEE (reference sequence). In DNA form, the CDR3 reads TGTGCCAGCAGCTTGATGGGCGGGGGTGGCACCGGGGAGCTGTTTTTT. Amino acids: CASSLMGGGGTGELFF.

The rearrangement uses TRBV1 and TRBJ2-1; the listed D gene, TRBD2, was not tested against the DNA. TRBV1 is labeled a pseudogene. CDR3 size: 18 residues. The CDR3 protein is CTSSQDLRSSGQYNEQFF. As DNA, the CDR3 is TGCACCAGCAGCCAAGATCTTAGGTCTAGCGGGCAATACAATGAGCAGTTCTTC.